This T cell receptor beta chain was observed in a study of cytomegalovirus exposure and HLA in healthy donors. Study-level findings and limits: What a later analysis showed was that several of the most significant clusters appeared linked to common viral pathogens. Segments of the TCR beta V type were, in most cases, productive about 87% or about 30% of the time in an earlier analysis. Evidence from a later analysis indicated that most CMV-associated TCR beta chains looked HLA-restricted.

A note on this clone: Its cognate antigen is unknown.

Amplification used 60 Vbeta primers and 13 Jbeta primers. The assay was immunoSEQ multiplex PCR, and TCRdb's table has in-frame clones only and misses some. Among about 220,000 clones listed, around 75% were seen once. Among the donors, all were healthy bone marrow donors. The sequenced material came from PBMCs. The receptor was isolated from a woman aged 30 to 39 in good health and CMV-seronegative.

The CDR3 coding sequence is TGCGCCAGCAGCCCCGGACAGAGCAATCAGCCCCAGCATTTT. This sequence encodes CASSPGQSNQPQHF. The chain couples TRBV5-1 to TRBJ1-5, with a tentative D call TRBD1 (6 bases). Germline V gene lookup returns CDR1 SGHRS and CDR2 YFSETQ. The V end was cut by 4 bases, the J end by 1 base, with 9 bases between. The CDR3 loop spans 14 amino acids.